This TCR beta chain was recorded in a study of cytomegalovirus exposure and HLA in healthy donors. Study-level findings and limits: When a later analysis was performed, an Asian-associated ancestry cluster reportedly had fewer N-insertions than the roughly 700-donor mean.

Points on this clone: Its specificity is not known.

The primer mix had 60 Vbeta and 13 Jbeta primers. The data were produced by immunoSEQ multiplex PCR, yet TCRdb's version contains in-frame clones alone and is incomplete. Among around 130,000 clones, about 66% were seen once, and the ten largest hold around 1.9%. CDR3 length equals 11 residues. CDR1 SQVTM and CDR2 ANQGSEA come from the germline V gene. Trimming cost V 6 bases and J 4 bases, with 9 bases left between them. The specimen was PBMCs. The rearrangement joins TRBV29-1 to TRBJ1-2; D gene uncertain. The source is a male donor in good health and CMV-seronegative. The CDR3 loop is CSVGRVYGYTF. The CDR3 coding sequence is TGCAGCGTGGGGAGGGTCTATGGCTACACCTTC.